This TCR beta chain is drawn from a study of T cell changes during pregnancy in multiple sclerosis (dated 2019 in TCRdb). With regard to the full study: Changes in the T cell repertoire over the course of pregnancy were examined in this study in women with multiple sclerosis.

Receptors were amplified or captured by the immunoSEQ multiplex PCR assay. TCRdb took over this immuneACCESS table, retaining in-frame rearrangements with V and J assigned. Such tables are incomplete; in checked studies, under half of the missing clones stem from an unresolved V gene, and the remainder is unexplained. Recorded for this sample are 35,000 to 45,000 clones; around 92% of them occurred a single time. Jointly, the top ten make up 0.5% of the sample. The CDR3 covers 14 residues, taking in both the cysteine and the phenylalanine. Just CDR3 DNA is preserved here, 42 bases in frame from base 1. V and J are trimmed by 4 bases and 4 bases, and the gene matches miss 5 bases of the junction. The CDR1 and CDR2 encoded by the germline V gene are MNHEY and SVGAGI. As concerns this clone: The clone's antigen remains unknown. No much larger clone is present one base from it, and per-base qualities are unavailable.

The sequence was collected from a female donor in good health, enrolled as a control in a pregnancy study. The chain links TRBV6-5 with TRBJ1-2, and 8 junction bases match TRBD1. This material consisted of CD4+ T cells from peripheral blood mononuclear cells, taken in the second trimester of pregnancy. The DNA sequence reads TGTGCCAGCAGTTCTCAGGGGGCAGGCTATGGCTACACCTTC. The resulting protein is CASSSQGAGYGYTF.